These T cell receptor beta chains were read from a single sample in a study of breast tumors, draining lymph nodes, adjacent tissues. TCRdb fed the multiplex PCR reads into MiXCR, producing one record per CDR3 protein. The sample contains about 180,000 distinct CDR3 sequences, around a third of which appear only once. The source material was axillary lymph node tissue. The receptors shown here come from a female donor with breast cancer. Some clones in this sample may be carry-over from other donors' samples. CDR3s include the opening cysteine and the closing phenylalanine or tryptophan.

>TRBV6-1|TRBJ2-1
CATKSGGGNNEQFF
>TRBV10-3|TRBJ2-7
CARDSSGGAYEQYF
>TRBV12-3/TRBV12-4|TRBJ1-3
CASNRLGDRGSGNTIYF
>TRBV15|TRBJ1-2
CATSVEVGSYGYTF
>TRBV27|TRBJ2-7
CASSSGQNYEQYF
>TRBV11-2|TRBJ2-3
CASSLQNPGTGADTQYF
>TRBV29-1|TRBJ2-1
CSVRGGYNEQFF
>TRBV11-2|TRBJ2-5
CASSEIGVQETQYF
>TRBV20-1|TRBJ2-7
CSARLGGVAGAPDYEQYF
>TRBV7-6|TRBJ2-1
CASSLSVPGTSGGPPSYNEQFF
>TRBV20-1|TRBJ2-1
CSARDWASGRASSYNEQFF
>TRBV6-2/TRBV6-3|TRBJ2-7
CASERGQGIYEQYF
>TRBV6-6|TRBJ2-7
CASSYSLGLAGGASYEQYF
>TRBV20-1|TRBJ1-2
CSARDYRSGRGYTF
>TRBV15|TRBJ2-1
CATSRADSYNEQFF
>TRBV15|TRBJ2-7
CATSRPGTTLIHEQYF
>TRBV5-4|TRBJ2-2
CASSFGGGGRDGELFF
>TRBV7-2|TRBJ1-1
CASSGGGRQNTEAFF
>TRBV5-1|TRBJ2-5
CASSLEVVGHKPQYF
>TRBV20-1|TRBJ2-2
CSARPTGGAGVSVGELFF
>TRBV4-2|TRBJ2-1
CASSRDGGPGPQFF
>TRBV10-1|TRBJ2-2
CASGPSGVSTGELFF
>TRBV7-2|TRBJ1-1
CASSSQSWGGTEAFF
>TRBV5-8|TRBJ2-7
CASSLFEGERSYEQYF
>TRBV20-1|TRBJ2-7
CSARRGGRRSYEQYF
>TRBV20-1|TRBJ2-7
CSAIGLAVSYEQYF
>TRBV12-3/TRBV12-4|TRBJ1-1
CASRPTGLITEAFF
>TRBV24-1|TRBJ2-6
CATSERGRGANVLTF
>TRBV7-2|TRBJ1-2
CASSSQRGWGYTF
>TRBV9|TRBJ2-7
CASSVEAGDTYEQYF
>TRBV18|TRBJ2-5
CASSPRSGTETQYF
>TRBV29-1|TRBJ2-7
CSIRVSLGGWVQYF
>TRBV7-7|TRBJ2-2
CASSLANKSNTGELFF
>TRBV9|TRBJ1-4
CASSVGQGAGWEKLFF
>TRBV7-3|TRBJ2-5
CASSLMRGDQETQYF
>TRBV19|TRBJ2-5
CASSRTGGRETQYF
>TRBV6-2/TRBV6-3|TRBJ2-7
CASSYSNSYEQYF
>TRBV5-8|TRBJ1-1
CASSSGAGAFF
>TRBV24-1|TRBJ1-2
CATSEWGNDDGYTF
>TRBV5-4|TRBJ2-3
CAGSDWTSSTDTQYF
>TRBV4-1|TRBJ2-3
CASSHVPGRKTDTQYF
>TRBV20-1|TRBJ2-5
CSAGDRGVETRYF
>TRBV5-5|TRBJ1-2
CASSLDGNGDYGYTF
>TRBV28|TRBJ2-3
CASSSPRQEASTDTQYF
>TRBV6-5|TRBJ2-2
CASSYGDSLNTGELFF
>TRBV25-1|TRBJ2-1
CASSGLLAGNNEQFF